This TCR beta chain was sequenced in a study of blood T cells in healthy people across ages. A J-beta primer mix and a sample-barcoded 5' primer were used in a second PCR of about 7 to 12 cycles. No fewer than 2.5 million CDR3-containing paired-end reads came from each sample. A single record per CDR3 protein comes from TCRdb applying MiXCR to the 5' RACE reads. The sample carries 2 million or so distinct CDR3 sequences, roughly 52% recorded once. Study outcomes and limitations: What prevented conclusive comparison of naive and antigen-experienced cells was that PBMCs were unsorted. Among T cells, TCR beta diversity per million cells dropped roughly linearly as age rose.

Remarks on this clonotype: Its specificity is not known.

V was pared by 11 bases and J by 5 bases, with 4 bases of the junction left unmatched. Germline CDR1 is SSHAT and CDR2 is FNYEAQ (reference sequence). This CDR3 spans 12 amino acids. This chain connects TRBV7-7 to TRBJ2-1; 9 bases agree with TRBD2. The sequence came from a woman aged 35 to 49 in good health. Sequenced input: blood. The CDR3 bases are TGTGCCGCGGGGGGGCCGAACAATGAGCAGTTCTTC. Residues: CAAGGPNNEQFF.